This is a list of T cell receptor beta chains from one sample in a study of blood T cell repertoires in COVID-19. Sequenced by immunoSEQ multiplex PCR; TCRdb stores in-frame clones only, minus some. This table holds about 440,000 clones, around 89% found once. The specimen was peripheral blood. All receptors derive from a woman in her twenties or thirties with acute or convalescent COVID-19. CDR3s include the opening cysteine and the closing phenylalanine or tryptophan. A D gene is named only where the DNA matches it firmly. Rows may omit the clone size; those that give it use once, few, many or a size class.

>TRBJ2-1|.|TRBV6-5|.
CASSSLGVGYNEQFF
TGTGCCAGCAGTTCCCTAGGAGTAGGATACAATGAGCAGTTCTTC
>TRBJ2-5|.|TRBV20-1|.
CSASKTDRSETQYF
TGCAGTGCTAGTAAGACTGACCGTTCAGAGACCCAGTACTTC
>TRBJ2-7|.|TRBV10-2|TRBD1
CATRDRQYEQYF
TGCGCCACCAGGGACAGGCAGTACGAGCAGTACTTC
>TRBJ1-2|once|TRBV5-1|.
CASSLGGNYGYTF
TGCGCCAGCAGCTTAGGGGGTAACTATGGCTACACCTTC
>TRBJ2-7|.|TRBV2|.
CASARTYEQYF
TGTGCCAGCGCCAGAACGTACGAGCAGTACTTC
>TRBJ1-6|.|TRBV25-1|.
CASLDTRYNSPLHF
TGTGCCAGCTTAGACACCCGTTATAATTCACCCCTCCACTTT
>TRBJ1-6|.|TRBV5-1|.
CASSLDSSYNSPLHF
TGCGCCAGCAGCTTGGACAGTTCCTATAATTCACCCCTCCACTTT
>TRBJ1-1|.|TRBV5-1|.
CASSLGSPGTEAFF
TGCGCCAGCAGCTTGGGCAGTCCGGGCACTGAAGCTTTCTTT
>TRBJ1-5|.|TRBV6-2/TRBV6-3|.
CASSYGVSNQPQHF
TGTGCCAGCAGTTACGGAGTTAGCAATCAGCCCCAGCATTTT
>TRBJ2-1|.|TRBV30|.
CAGGDSYNEQFF
TGTGCCGGGGGGGACAGCTACAATGAGCAGTTCTTC
>TRBJ2-7|once|TRBV14|.
CASSQAATGIYEQYF
TGTGCCAGCAGCCAAGCCGCGACAGGTATCTACGAGCAGTACTTC
>TRBJ2-5|.|TRBV28|.
CASSSGRETQYF
TGTGCCAGCAGTTCAGGGCGAGAGACCCAGTACTTC
>TRBJ1-2|.|TRBV5-4|.
CASSLGGGLANYGYTF
TGTGCCAGCAGCTTGGGAGGAGGGCTTGCCAACTATGGCTACACCTTC
>TRBJ2-5|.|TRBV6-5|.
CASSYFFGSETQYF
TGTGCCAGCAGTTACTTCTTTGGCTCAGAGACCCAGTACTTC
>TRBJ2-2|.|TRBV7-6|.
CASSSRTANTGELFF
TGTGCCAGCAGCTCCCGGACAGCGAACACCGGGGAGCTGTTTTTT
>TRBJ1-5|.|TRBV4-1|TRBD1
CASRDRGDGQPQHF
TGCGCCAGCAGGGACAGGGGGGATGGTCAGCCCCAGCATTTT
>TRBJ1-5|many|TRBV6-5|.
CASSPGGQPQHF
TGTGCCAGCAGCCCCGGTGGTCAGCCCCAGCATTTT
>TRBJ2-5|.|TRBV13|TRBD1
CASSYRDRKETQYF
TGTGCCAGCAGCTACCGGGACAGAAAAGAGACCCAGTACTTC
>TRBJ2-5|.|TRBV20-1|.
CSASGGGWGLQETQYF
TGCAGTGCTAGTGGTGGCGGGTGGGGACTCCAAGAGACCCAGTACTTC
>TRBJ2-3|.|TRBV27|TRBD2
CASSSRGDTDTQYF
TGTGCCAGCAGTTCGCGGGGGGACACAGATACGCAGTATTTT
>TRBJ2-1|.|TRBV5-4|.
CASSPRFRGSSYNEQFF
TGTGCCAGCAGCCCACGATTCAGGGGAAGCTCCTACAATGAGCAGTTCTTC
>TRBJ2-3|.|TRBV3-1/TRBV3-2|TRBD2
CASSQDRLAGADTQYF
TGTGCCAGCAGCCAAGATCGACTAGCGGGGGCAGATACGCAGTATTTT
>TRBJ1-2|.|TRBV12-3/TRBV12-4|TRBD1
CASRRQGTYGYTF
TGTGCCAGCCGCCGACAGGGGACCTATGGCTACACCTTC
>TRBJ1-1|.|TRBV5-1|.
CASSLTGQTEAFF
TGCGCCAGCAGCTTGACAGGGCAGACTGAAGCTTTCTTT
>TRBJ2-5|.|TRBV21-1|.
CASSKGGETQYF
TGTGCCAGCAGCAAAGGAGGCGAGACCCAGTACTTC
>TRBJ2-5|once|TRBV12-3/TRBV12-4|.
CASSLGLAETQYF
TGTGCCAGCAGTTTAGGGCTAGCAGAGACCCAGTACTTC
>TRBJ2-1|.|TRBV19|TRBD1
CASSPGTGPEQFF
TGTGCCAGTAGTCCAGGGACAGGACCGGAGCAGTTCTTC
>TRBJ2-5|.|TRBV9|.
CASSGQDNPQETQYF
TGTGCCAGCAGCGGTCAGGATAACCCCCAAGAGACCCAGTACTTC
>TRBJ1-4|.|TRBV6-6|.
CASSFVGGGREKLFF
TGTGCCAGCAGTTTTGTCGGGGGGGGGAGGGAAAAACTGTTTTTT
>TRBJ2-2|.|TRBV2|.
CASSGQAGELFF
TGTGCCAGCAGTGGACAGGCCGGGGAGCTGTTTTTT
>TRBJ2-3|.|TRBV24-1|.
CATSYASTDTQYF
TGTGCCACCAGTTACGCGAGCACAGATACGCAGTATTTT
>TRBJ2-3|.|TRBV11-2|.
CASSLVLAGGPTYF
TGTGCCAGCAGCTTAGTTCTTGCCGGGGGGCCCACGTATTTT
>TRBJ2-2|.|TRBV6-4|TRBD2
CASSVAGSSNTGELFF
TGTGCCAGCAGTGTAGCGGGGTCCTCGAACACCGGGGAGCTGTTTTTT
>TRBJ2-1|.|TRBV24-1|.
CATSPTGPAGSGDEQFF
TGTGCCACCAGCCCCACAGGGCCAGCGGGGTCCGGGGATGAGCAGTTCTTC
>TRBJ2-5|.|TRBV11-3|TRBD2
CASSLGAASGDQETQYF
TGTGCCAGCAGCTTAGGGGCGGCTAGCGGGGACCAAGAGACCCAGTACTTC
>TRBJ2-5|.|TRBV12-5|.
CASGLGGASETQYF
TGTGCTAGTGGTTTAGGAGGGGCTTCGGAGACCCAGTACTTC
>TRBJ2-7|.|TRBV6-2/TRBV6-3|TRBD1
CASSPRGTGFSEQYF
TGTGCCAGCAGTCCCCGTGGGACAGGGTTCTCCGAGCAGTACTTC
>TRBJ2-5|.|TRBV7-9|.
CASSLARTTVEETQYF
TGTGCCAGCAGCTTAGCACGGACTACCGTAGAAGAGACCCAGTACTTC
>TRBJ1-6|.|TRBV30|.
CAWRNSGNSPLHF
TGTGCCTGGAGAAACTCGGGAAATTCACCCCTCCACTTT
>TRBJ1-2|.|TRBV12-3/TRBV12-4|TRBD1
CASGEQGAHGYTF
TGTGCCAGCGGGGAACAGGGGGCTCATGGCTACACCTTC
>TRBJ2-1|.|TRBV5-1|.
CASSLDRSYEQFF
TGCGCCAGCAGCTTGGACAGGTCGTATGAGCAGTTCTTC
>TRBJ1-1|.|TRBV5-5|.
CASSLWGGGLVNTEAFF
TGTGCCAGCAGCTTGTGGGGCGGGGGGCTGGTGAACACTGAAGCTTTCTTT
>TRBJ1-5|.|TRBV19|.
CASSTGVWGNQPQHF
TGTGCCAGTAGTACAGGGGTTTGGGGCAATCAGCCCCAGCATTTT
>TRBJ2-5|.|TRBV6-5|TRBD1
CASSGTGVETQYF
TGTGCCAGCAGCGGTACAGGGGTAGAGACCCAGTACTTC
>TRBJ2-1|.|TRBV5-1|.
CASTPSPNSNEQFF
TGCGCCAGCACCCCCAGCCCCAACAGCAATGAGCAGTTCTTC
>TRBJ1-2|.|TRBV4-1|TRBD1
CASSQNGQGSGGYTF
TGCGCCAGCAGCCAAAACGGACAGGGAAGTGGGGGCTACACCTTC